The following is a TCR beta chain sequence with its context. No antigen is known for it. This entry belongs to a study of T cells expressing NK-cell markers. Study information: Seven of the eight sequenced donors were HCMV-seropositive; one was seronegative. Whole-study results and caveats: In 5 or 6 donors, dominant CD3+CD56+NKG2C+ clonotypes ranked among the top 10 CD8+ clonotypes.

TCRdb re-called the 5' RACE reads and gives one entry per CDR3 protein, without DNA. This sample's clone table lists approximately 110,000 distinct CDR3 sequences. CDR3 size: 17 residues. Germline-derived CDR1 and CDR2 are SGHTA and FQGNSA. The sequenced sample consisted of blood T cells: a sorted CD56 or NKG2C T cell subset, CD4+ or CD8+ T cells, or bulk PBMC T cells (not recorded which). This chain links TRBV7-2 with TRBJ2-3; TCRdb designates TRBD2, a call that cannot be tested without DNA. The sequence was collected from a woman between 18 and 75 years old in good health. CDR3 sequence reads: CASSSPLAGAPRDTQYF. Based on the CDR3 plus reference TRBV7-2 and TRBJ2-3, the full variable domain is GAGVSQSPSNKVTEKGKDVELRCDPISGHTALYWYRQSLGQGLEFLIYFQGNSAPDKSGLPSDRFSAERTGGSVSTLTIQRTQQEDSAVYLCASSSPLAGAPRDTQYFGPGTRLTVL.